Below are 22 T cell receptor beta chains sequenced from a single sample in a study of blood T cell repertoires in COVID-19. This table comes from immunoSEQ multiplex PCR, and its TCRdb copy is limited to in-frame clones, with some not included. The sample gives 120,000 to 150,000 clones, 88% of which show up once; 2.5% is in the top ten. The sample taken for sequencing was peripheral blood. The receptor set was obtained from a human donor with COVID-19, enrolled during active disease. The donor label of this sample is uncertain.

DNA for the CDR3: TGTGCCAGCTCACCTCGCGGGACAGGGCAAACTGAAGCTTTCTTT. It codes for CASSPRGTGQTEAFF. This rearrangement joins TRBV18 to TRBJ1-1; 9 nucleotides line up with TRBD1. The CDR3 has 15 amino acids. Germline assignment: CDR1 KGHSH and CDR2 LQKENI. J was trimmed by 5 bases and V by 3 bases; bases with no gene match: 7.

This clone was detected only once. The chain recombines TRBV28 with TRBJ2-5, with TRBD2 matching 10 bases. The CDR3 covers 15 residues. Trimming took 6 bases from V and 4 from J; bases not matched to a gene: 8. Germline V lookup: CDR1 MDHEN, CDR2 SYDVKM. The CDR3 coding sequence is TGTGCCAGCAGCCTCGGGGTAGCGGGAGGAGAGACCCAGTACTTC. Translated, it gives CASSLGVAGGETQYF.

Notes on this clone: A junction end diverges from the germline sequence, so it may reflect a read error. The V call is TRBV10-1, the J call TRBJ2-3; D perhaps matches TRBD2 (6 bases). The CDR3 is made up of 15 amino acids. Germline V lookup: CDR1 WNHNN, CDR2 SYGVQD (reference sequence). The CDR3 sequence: CASSESSGGTYTQYF. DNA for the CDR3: TGCGCCAGCAGTGAGTCTAGCGGCGGCACATATACGCAGTATTTT.

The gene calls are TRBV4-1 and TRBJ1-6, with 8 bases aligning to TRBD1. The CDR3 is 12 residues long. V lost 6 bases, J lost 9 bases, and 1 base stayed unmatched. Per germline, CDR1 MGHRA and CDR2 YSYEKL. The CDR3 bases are TGCGCCAGCAGGACAGGGGTTTCACCCCTCCACTTT. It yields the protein CASRTGVSPLHF.

CDR3 residues: CASSLPRLDREVAFF. CDR3 nucleotide sequence: TGCGCCAGCAGCCTCCCAAGATTAGACAGGGAGGTAGCTTTCTTT. V is TRBV4-1 and J is TRBJ1-1, with 7 bases identical to TRBD1. V was pared by 4 bases and J by 10 bases, with 15 bases of the junction left unmatched. Germline CDR1 and CDR2: MGHRA and YSYEKL. The CDR3 covers 15 residues.

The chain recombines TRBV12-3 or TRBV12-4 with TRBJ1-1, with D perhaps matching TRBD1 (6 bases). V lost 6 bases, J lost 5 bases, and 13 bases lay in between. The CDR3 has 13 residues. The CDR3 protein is CASRQGRLTEAFF. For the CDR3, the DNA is TGTGCCAGCAGACAGGGCAGGTTGACTGAAGCTTTCTTT.

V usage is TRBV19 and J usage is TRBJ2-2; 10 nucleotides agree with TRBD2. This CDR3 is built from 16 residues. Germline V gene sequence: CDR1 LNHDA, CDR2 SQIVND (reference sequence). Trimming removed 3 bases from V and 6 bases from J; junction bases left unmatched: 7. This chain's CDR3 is CASSIRASGGPGELFF. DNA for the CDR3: TGTGCCAGTAGTATTCGGGCTAGCGGGGGCCCCGGGGAGCTGTTTTTT.

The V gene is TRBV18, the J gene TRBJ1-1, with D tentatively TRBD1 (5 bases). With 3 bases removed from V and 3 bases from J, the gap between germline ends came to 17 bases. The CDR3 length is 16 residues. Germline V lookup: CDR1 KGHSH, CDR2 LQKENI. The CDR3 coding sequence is TGTGCCAGCTCACCTCCCATTTCGGACATCTACACTGAAGCTTTCTTT. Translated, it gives CASSPPISDIYTEAFF.

CDR3 residues: CAWSVDSGGNQPQHF. The CDR3 region has the DNA TGTGCCTGGAGTGTAGATTCGGGGGGCAATCAGCCCCAGCATTTT. The chain links TRBV30 to TRBJ1-5, with D tentatively TRBD1 (5 bases). Germline V gene lookup returns CDR1 GTSNPN and CDR2 SVGIG (reference sequence). CDR3 length: 15 amino acids. Between the trimmed V and J ends, which lost 0 bases and 2 bases, there was a span of 11 bases.

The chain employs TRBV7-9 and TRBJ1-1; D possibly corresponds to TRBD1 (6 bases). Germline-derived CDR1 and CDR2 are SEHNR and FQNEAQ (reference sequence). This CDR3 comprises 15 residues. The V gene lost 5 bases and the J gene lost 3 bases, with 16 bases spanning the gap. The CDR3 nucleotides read TGTGCCAGCAGCCCAGGAGCAGGGGCCTACACTGAAGCTTTCTTT. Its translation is CASSPGAGAYTEAFF. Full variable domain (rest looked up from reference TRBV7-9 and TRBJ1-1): DTGVSQNPRHKITKRGQNVTFRCDPISEHNRLYWYRQTLGQGPEFLTYFQNEAQLEKSRLLSDRFSAERPKGSFSTLEIQRTEQGDSAMYLCASSPGAGAYTEAFFGQGTRLTVV.

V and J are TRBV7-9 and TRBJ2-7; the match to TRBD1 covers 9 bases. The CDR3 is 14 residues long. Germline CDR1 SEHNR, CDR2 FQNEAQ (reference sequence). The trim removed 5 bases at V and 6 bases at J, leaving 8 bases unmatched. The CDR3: CASSRRDRDSEQYF. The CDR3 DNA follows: TGTGCCAGCAGCCGCCGGGACAGGGACTCCGAGCAGTACTTC.

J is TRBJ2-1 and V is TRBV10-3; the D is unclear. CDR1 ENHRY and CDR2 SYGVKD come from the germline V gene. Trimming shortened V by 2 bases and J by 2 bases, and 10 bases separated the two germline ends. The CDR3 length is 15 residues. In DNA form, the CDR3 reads TGTGCCATCAGTGAGGCTTCGAGTACCTACAATGAGCAGTTCTTC. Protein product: CAISEASSTYNEQFF.

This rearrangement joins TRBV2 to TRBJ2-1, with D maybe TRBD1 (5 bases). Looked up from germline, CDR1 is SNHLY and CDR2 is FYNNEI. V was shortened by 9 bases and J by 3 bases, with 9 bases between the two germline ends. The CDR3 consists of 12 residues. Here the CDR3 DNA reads TGTGCCAGTGCCGACAGCTACAATGAGCAGTTCTTC. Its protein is CASADSYNEQFF.

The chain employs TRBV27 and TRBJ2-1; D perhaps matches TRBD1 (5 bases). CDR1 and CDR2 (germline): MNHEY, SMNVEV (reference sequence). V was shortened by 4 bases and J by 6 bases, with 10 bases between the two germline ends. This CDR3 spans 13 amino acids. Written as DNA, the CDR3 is TGTGCCAGCAGTTCCAGACAGTCCAATGAGCAGTTCTTC. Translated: CASSSRQSNEQFF.

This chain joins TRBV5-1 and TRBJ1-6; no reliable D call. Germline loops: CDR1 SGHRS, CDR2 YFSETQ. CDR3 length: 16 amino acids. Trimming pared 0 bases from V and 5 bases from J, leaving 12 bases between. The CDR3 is CASSLVPGLDNSPLHF. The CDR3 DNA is TGCGCCAGCAGCTTGGTTCCCGGACTGGATAATTCACCCCTCCACTTT.

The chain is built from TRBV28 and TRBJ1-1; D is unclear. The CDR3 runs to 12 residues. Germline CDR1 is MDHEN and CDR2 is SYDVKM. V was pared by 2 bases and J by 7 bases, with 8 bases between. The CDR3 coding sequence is TGTGCCAGCAGTTTACGGCAGGATGAAGCTTTCTTT. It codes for CASSLRQDEAFF. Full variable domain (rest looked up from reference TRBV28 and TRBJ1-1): DVKVTQSSRYLVKRTGEKVFLECVQDMDHENMFWYRQDPGLGLRLIYFSYDVKMKEKGDIPEGYSVSREKKERFSLILESASTNQTSMYLCASSLRQDEAFFGQGTRLTVV.

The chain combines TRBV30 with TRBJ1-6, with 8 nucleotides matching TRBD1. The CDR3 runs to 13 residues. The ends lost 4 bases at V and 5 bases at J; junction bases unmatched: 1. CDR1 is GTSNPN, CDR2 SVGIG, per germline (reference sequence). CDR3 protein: CAWTGGNNSPLHF. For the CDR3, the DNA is TGTGCCTGGACAGGGGGCAATAATTCACCCCTCCACTTT.

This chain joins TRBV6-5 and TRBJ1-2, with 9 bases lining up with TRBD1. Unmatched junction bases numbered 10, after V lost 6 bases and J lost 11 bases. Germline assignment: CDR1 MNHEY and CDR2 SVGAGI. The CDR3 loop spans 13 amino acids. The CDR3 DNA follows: TGTGCCAGCAGCCCCGGGACAGGGTTGCGATACACCTTC. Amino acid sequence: CASSPGTGLRYTF.

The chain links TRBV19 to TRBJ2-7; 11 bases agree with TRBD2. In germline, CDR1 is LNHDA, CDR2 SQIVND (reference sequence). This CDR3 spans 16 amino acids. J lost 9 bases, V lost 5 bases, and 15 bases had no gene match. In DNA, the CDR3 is TGTGCCAGTAGTTTGCTCGGGACTAGCGGTCTATCGAGGCAGTACTTC. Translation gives CASSLLGTSGLSRQYF. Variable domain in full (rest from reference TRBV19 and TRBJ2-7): DGGITQSPKYLFRKEGQNVTLSCEQNLNHDAMYWYRQDPGQGLRLIYYSQIVNDFQKGDIAEGYSVSREKKESFPLTVTSAQKNPTAFYLCASSLLGTSGLSRQYFGPGTRLTVT.

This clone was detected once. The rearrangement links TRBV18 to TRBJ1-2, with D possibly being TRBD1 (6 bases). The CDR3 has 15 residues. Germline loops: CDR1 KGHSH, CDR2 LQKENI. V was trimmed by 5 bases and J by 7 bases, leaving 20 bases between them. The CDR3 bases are TGTGCCAGCTCATCCTGGACAGAAGCCACTGGTGGCTACACCTTC. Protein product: CASSSWTEATGGYTF.

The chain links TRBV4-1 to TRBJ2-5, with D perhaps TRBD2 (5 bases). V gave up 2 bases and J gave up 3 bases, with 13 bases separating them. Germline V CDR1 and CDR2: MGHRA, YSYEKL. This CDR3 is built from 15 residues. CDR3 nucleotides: TGCGCCAGCAGCCAATCTCCGCGGGTAAAAGAGACCCAGTACTTC. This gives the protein CASSQSPRVKETQYF.

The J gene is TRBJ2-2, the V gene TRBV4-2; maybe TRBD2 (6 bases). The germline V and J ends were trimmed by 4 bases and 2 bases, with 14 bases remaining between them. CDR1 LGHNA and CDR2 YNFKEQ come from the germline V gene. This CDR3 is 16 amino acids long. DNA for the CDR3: TGTGCCAGCAGCCCCGGGCACGGGGGAAACACCGGGGAGCTGTTTTTT. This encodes CASSPGHGGNTGELFF.